These 5 T cell receptor beta chains were all obtained from the same sample, sequenced in a study of prognosis after radiotherapy for stage I lung cancer. Amplification of the TCR beta CDR3 (from genomic DNA) was done by two-round multiplex PCR. First-round PCR, the initial amplification, used primers specific to each TRBV and TRBJ gene. TCRdb called the multiplex PCR reads again in MiXCR, with one record for every CDR3 protein. The sample carries over 10,000 distinct CDR3 sequences, around 45% recorded once. Sequences were derived from PBMCs, sampled before or after stereotactic body radiation therapy (not recorded which). The receptor set was obtained from a donor aged 50 or older with non-small cell lung cancer.

Comment on this clonotype: This likely reflects a read error, since a far larger clone is one base away. The chain couples TRBV6-8 to TRBJ2-7; D gene unclear. This CDR3 is 13 amino acids long. CDR1 MNHGY and CDR2 SAAAGT come from the germline V gene. V dropped 1 base and J dropped 3 bases, with 7 bases sitting between them. Here the CDR3 reads CASSYCQLYEQYF. CDR3 sequence (DNA): TGTGCCAGCAGTTACTGCCAGCTCTACGAGCAGTACTTC.

The sample holds a few counts of this clonotype. This chain uses TRBV6-1 with TRBJ2-7; 7 bases agree with TRBD1. J was trimmed by 3 bases and V by 3 bases; bases with no gene match: 2. CDR1 is MNHNS, CDR2 SASEGT, per germline. This CDR3 region has 13 residues. CDR3: CASSDWDSYEQYF. DNA for the CDR3: TGTGCCAGCAGTGACTGGGACAGCTACGAGCAGTACTTC.

The chain combines TRBV30 with TRBJ2-7; 7 bases match TRBD1. V lost 2 bases to trimming and J lost 0 bases; unmatched junction nucleotides: 10. The germline CDR1 and CDR2 sequences are GTSNPN and SVGIG (reference sequence). The CDR3 runs to 16 residues. The CDR3 here is CAWSQSPGQCSYEQYF. As DNA, the CDR3 is TGTGCCTGGAGTCAGTCCCCGGGACAGTGCTCCTACGAGCAGTACTTC.

The sample holds many counts of this clonotype. The chain recombines TRBV10-3 with TRBJ2-3, with 10 positions matching TRBD2. CDR3 size: 15 residues. After removal of 6 bases from V and 3 bases from J, the junction contained 6 bases not matched to a gene. CDR1 and CDR2 (germline): ENHRY, SYGVKD. The CDR3 is CAIRPSGSGTDTQYF. Here the CDR3 DNA reads TGTGCCATCAGACCTAGCGGGAGCGGGACAGATACGCAGTATTTT.

Details on this clonotype: A far bigger clonotype differs at one base, so this is likely a read error. The chain links TRBV6-5 to TRBJ1-2; D might be TRBD1 (5 bases). Germline V gene sequence: CDR1 MNHEY, CDR2 SVGAGI. The CDR3 runs 13 residues. CDR3 residues: CDSLSSGWGGYTF. The CDR3 nucleotides read TGTGACAGCCTGAGCTCAGGGTGGGGTGGCTACACCTTC.